This is a list of T cell receptor beta chains from one sample in a study of T cells in Graves' hyperthyroidism and ophthalmopathy. TCRdb passed the multiplex PCR reads through MiXCR, listing each CDR3 protein once. The repertoire has approximately 150,000 distinct CDR3 sequences, less than 10% of them found once; the top ten carry about 20%. Sequences were obtained from blood. These receptors were taken from a woman under 30 with Graves' hyperthyroidism that later progressed to Graves' ophthalmopathy. CDR3s include the opening cysteine and the closing phenylalanine or tryptophan. The order of the fields is clone size, CDR3 length, D gene, J gene, V gene, CDR3 DNA, CDR3 protein. The D gene is left open where the match is weak. Expanded clones are given a class, and other clones once, few, many or no size at all.

clone_size: many; cdr3_length: 13; d_call: .; j_call: TRBJ1-4; v_call: TRBV24-1; cdr3_nt: TGTGCCACCAGTGATTTTAAAGGTGAAAAACTGTTTTTT; cdr3_aa: CATSDFKGEKLFF
clone_size: many; cdr3_length: 14; d_call: .; j_call: TRBJ2-5; v_call: TRBV10-3; cdr3_nt: TGTGCCATCAGTGCTCTTTTGGCCTCCGAGACCCAGTACTTC; cdr3_aa: CAISALLASETQYF
clone_size: .; cdr3_length: 17; d_call: TRBD2; j_call: TRBJ2-3; v_call: TRBV15; cdr3_nt: TGTGCCACCAGCAGAGATCTGGCCAGCGGGGGAACAGATACGCAGTATTTT; cdr3_aa: CATSRDLASGGTDTQYF
clone_size: .; cdr3_length: 16; d_call: TRBD2; j_call: TRBJ2-3; v_call: TRBV7-3; cdr3_nt: TGTGCCAGCAGCCCGGGAAGCGGGATAGGCACAGATACGCAGTATTTT; cdr3_aa: CASSPGSGIGTDTQYF
clone_size: .; cdr3_length: 19; d_call: TRBD2; j_call: TRBJ2-2; v_call: TRBV19; cdr3_nt: TGTGCCAGTAGTATAGTTGGGACTAGCGGGGGGGTAAACACCGGGGAGCTGTTTTTT; cdr3_aa: CASSIVGTSGGVNTGELFF
clone_size: many; cdr3_length: 22; d_call: TRBD2; j_call: TRBJ2-5; v_call: TRBV14; cdr3_nt: TGTGCCAGCAGCCAAGATAGGACTAGCGGGAGGGCCCTCATCCGCTTCCAAGAGACCCAGTACTTC; cdr3_aa: CASSQDRTSGRALIRFQETQYF
clone_size: many; cdr3_length: 16; d_call: TRBD2; j_call: TRBJ2-1; v_call: TRBV7-6; cdr3_nt: TGTGCCAGCAGCTTGGCCCCTAGCGGGAGCTACAATGAGCAGTTCTTC; cdr3_aa: CASSLAPSGSYNEQFF
clone_size: many; cdr3_length: 15; d_call: .; j_call: TRBJ2-5; v_call: TRBV7-8; cdr3_nt: TGTGCCAGCAGCTTAGCCGGGGACCTACGGGAGACCCAGTACTTC; cdr3_aa: CASSLAGDLRETQYF
clone_size: many; cdr3_length: 17; d_call: TRBD2; j_call: TRBJ2-3; v_call: TRBV2; cdr3_nt: TGTACCAGCAGTGACCCCGGGACTAGCGGGAGTCGAGATACGCAGTATTTT; cdr3_aa: CTSSDPGTSGSRDTQYF
clone_size: .; cdr3_length: 16; d_call: .; j_call: TRBJ1-1; v_call: TRBV19; cdr3_nt: TGTGCCAGTAGTACCTCCTCGGGGAGGGCTTACACTGAAGCTTTCTTT; cdr3_aa: CASSTSSGRAYTEAFF
clone_size: few; cdr3_length: 16; d_call: TRBD2; j_call: TRBJ2-1; v_call: TRBV19; cdr3_nt: TGTGCCAGTAGTCTCCGCGGGGGGGCCTGGAACAATGAGCAGTTCTTC; cdr3_aa: CASSLRGGAWNNEQFF
clone_size: few; cdr3_length: 11; d_call: .; j_call: TRBJ2-3; v_call: TRBV25-1; cdr3_nt: TGTGCCAGCAGTATAATAAATACGCAGTATTTT; cdr3_aa: CASSIINTQYF
clone_size: many; cdr3_length: 14; d_call: .; j_call: TRBJ1-1; v_call: TRBV9; cdr3_nt: TGTGCCAGCAGCGCCACAGGGTCGAACACTGAAGCTTTCTTT; cdr3_aa: CASSATGSNTEAFF
clone_size: many; cdr3_length: 13; d_call: TRBD2; j_call: TRBJ2-7; v_call: TRBV20-1; cdr3_nt: TGCAGTGCTAACCGGGGGGACTCCTACGAGCAGTACTTC; cdr3_aa: CSANRGDSYEQYF
clone_size: few; cdr3_length: 16; d_call: .; j_call: TRBJ1-2; v_call: TRBV7-8; cdr3_nt: TGTGCCAGCAGCTCTACCCCCAGGGAGGCCCCCTATGGCTACACCTTC; cdr3_aa: CASSSTPREAPYGYTF
clone_size: .; cdr3_length: 19; d_call: TRBD2; j_call: TRBJ2-1; v_call: TRBV9; cdr3_nt: TGTGCCAGCAGCGCCCGACCGGGACTAGCGTCGAGCTCCTACAATGAGCAGTTCTTC; cdr3_aa: CASSARPGLASSSYNEQFF
clone_size: .; cdr3_length: 15; d_call: .; j_call: TRBJ2-6; v_call: TRBV6-1; cdr3_nt: TGTGCCAGCAGTGGACGGTCCTCTGGGGCCAACGTCCTGACTTTC; cdr3_aa: CASSGRSSGANVLTF
clone_size: few; cdr3_length: 14; d_call: TRBD1; j_call: TRBJ2-7; v_call: TRBV4-1; cdr3_nt: TGCGCCAGCAGCCAAGATAACAGGGGGCGCGAGCAGTACTTC; cdr3_aa: CASSQDNRGREQYF
clone_size: many; cdr3_length: 19; d_call: .; j_call: TRBJ2-5; v_call: TRBV12-3/TRBV12-4; cdr3_nt: TGTGCCAGCAGTTTAGCTCGGAGGGTTTCGATCCTGACCCCAGAGACCCAGTACTTC; cdr3_aa: CASSLARRVSILTPETQYF
clone_size: many; cdr3_length: 14; d_call: .; j_call: TRBJ2-3; v_call: TRBV20-1; cdr3_nt: TGCAGTGCTAGGGTAGGGGGTGCATTAGATACGCAGTATTTT; cdr3_aa: CSARVGGALDTQYF
clone_size: many; cdr3_length: 15; d_call: .; j_call: TRBJ2-7; v_call: TRBV2; cdr3_nt: TGTGCCAGCAGTGACCGACGGACCAGCTCCTACGAGCAGTACTTC; cdr3_aa: CASSDRRTSSYEQYF
clone_size: many; cdr3_length: 17; d_call: .; j_call: TRBJ2-3; v_call: TRBV12-3/TRBV12-4; cdr3_nt: TGTGCCAGCAGTTTAGGGGAGAGGGCTAGGCTCACAGATACGCAGTATTTT; cdr3_aa: CASSLGERARLTDTQYF
clone_size: many; cdr3_length: 15; d_call: .; j_call: TRBJ2-1; v_call: TRBV19; cdr3_nt: TGTGCCAGTAGTATGGCCGCAGGTCGGTACAATGAGCAGTTCTTC; cdr3_aa: CASSMAAGRYNEQFF
clone_size: many; cdr3_length: 15; d_call: TRBD1; j_call: TRBJ2-1; v_call: TRBV12-3/TRBV12-4; cdr3_nt: TGTGCCAGCAGTTCACCGGGACAGGGTTCAGGTGAGCAGTTCTTC; cdr3_aa: CASSSPGQGSGEQFF
clone_size: many; cdr3_length: 15; d_call: TRBD1; j_call: TRBJ1-3; v_call: TRBV30; cdr3_nt: TGTGCCTGGAGCGGGGGACAGAGCTCTGGAAACACCATATATTTT; cdr3_aa: CAWSGGQSSGNTIYF
clone_size: many; cdr3_length: 17; d_call: TRBD1; j_call: TRBJ2-2; v_call: TRBV12-3/TRBV12-4; cdr3_nt: TGTGCCAGCAGTTCCCAGGGTGGCAGGGGGAGAACCGGGGAGCTGTTTTTT; cdr3_aa: CASSSQGGRGRTGELFF
clone_size: many; cdr3_length: 18; d_call: .; j_call: TRBJ1-5; v_call: TRBV7-3; cdr3_nt: TGTGCCAGCAGCTTATTTCGGCTAGCCAAAACCGGCAATCAGCCCCAGCATTTT; cdr3_aa: CASSLFRLAKTGNQPQHF
clone_size: many; cdr3_length: 14; d_call: TRBD2; j_call: TRBJ2-1; v_call: TRBV7-9; cdr3_nt: TGTGCCAGCTCCGGGACTAACTCCTACAATGAGCAGTTCTTC; cdr3_aa: CASSGTNSYNEQFF
clone_size: many; cdr3_length: 16; d_call: TRBD2; j_call: TRBJ2-5; v_call: TRBV6-5; cdr3_nt: TGTGCCAGCAGTTACTCCCCTAGCGGGGGGCAAGAGACCCAGTACTTC; cdr3_aa: CASSYSPSGGQETQYF
clone_size: few; cdr3_length: 17; d_call: TRBD2; j_call: TRBJ2-3; v_call: TRBV4-1; cdr3_nt: TGCGCCAGCAGCCAAGGGGCGGGGGGGCCATCAACAGATACGCAGTATTTT; cdr3_aa: CASSQGAGGPSTDTQYF
clone_size: many; cdr3_length: 14; d_call: .; j_call: TRBJ1-1; v_call: TRBV5-1; cdr3_nt: TGCGCCAGCAGCTTGGAATGGGTCAGTACTGAAGCTTTCTTT; cdr3_aa: CASSLEWVSTEAFF
clone_size: many; cdr3_length: 16; d_call: TRBD2; j_call: TRBJ2-3; v_call: TRBV9; cdr3_nt: TGTGCCAGCAGCGATTTACTAGCGGGAGGGCACGATACGCAGTATTTT; cdr3_aa: CASSDLLAGGHDTQYF
clone_size: few; cdr3_length: 15; d_call: .; j_call: TRBJ2-7; v_call: TRBV29-1; cdr3_nt: TGCAGCGTGAGCACCGGACTTACGAGAGATTACGAGCAGTACTTC; cdr3_aa: CSVSTGLTRDYEQYF
clone_size: many; cdr3_length: 14; d_call: .; j_call: TRBJ2-2; v_call: TRBV5-6; cdr3_nt: TGTGCCAGCAGCTTAGGAGGGAACACCGGGGAGCTGTTTTTT; cdr3_aa: CASSLGGNTGELFF
clone_size: .; cdr3_length: 16; d_call: TRBD2; j_call: TRBJ2-1; v_call: TRBV27; cdr3_nt: TGTGCCAGCAGTTCCGGACTAGCGGGTACCTACAATGAGCAGTTCTTC; cdr3_aa: CASSSGLAGTYNEQFF
clone_size: many; cdr3_length: 18; d_call: TRBD1; j_call: TRBJ1-4; v_call: TRBV2; cdr3_nt: TGTGCCAGCAGTGAAGCGGGACAGAGCTTTGCAACTAATGAAAAACTGTTTTTT; cdr3_aa: CASSEAGQSFATNEKLFF
clone_size: many; cdr3_length: 14; d_call: .; j_call: TRBJ2-7; v_call: TRBV6-1; cdr3_nt: TGTGCCAGCAGCAGGGCGTCGAGCTCCTACGAGCAGTACTTC; cdr3_aa: CASSRASSSYEQYF
clone_size: .; cdr3_length: 17; d_call: TRBD2; j_call: TRBJ2-3; v_call: TRBV20-1; cdr3_nt: TGCAGTGCTAGTGACAGCCCTAGTAGGGTGGGAGGGAATACGCAGTATTTT; cdr3_aa: CSASDSPSRVGGNTQYF
clone_size: many; cdr3_length: 13; d_call: .; j_call: TRBJ1-5; v_call: TRBV11-2; cdr3_nt: TGTGCCAGCAGCCCAGAAAGCAATCAGCCCCAGCATTTT; cdr3_aa: CASSPESNQPQHF
clone_size: .; cdr3_length: 12; d_call: .; j_call: TRBJ1-5; v_call: TRBV6-4; cdr3_nt: TGTGCCAGCAGAGGGTTTGGGCAGCCCCAGCATTTT; cdr3_aa: CASRGFGQPQHF
clone_size: few; cdr3_length: 14; d_call: .; j_call: TRBJ1-1; v_call: TRBV2; cdr3_nt: TGTGCCAGCAGTGAAGGTAGGGGGTACACTGAAGCTTTCTTT; cdr3_aa: CASSEGRGYTEAFF
clone_size: few; cdr3_length: 16; d_call: TRBD1; j_call: TRBJ1-4; v_call: TRBV15; cdr3_nt: TGTGCCACCAGCAGAGTTTCCGGGACAGGGGGAGAAAAACTGTTTTTT; cdr3_aa: CATSRVSGTGGEKLFF
clone_size: .; cdr3_length: 12; d_call: .; j_call: TRBJ2-3; v_call: TRBV10-3; cdr3_nt: TGTGCCATCGGCGGGCCAGTAGATACGCAGTATTTT; cdr3_aa: CAIGGPVDTQYF
clone_size: many; cdr3_length: 18; d_call: TRBD1; j_call: TRBJ1-6; v_call: TRBV28; cdr3_nt: TGTGCCAGCCAACACGGTACGGGACAGTTAGAATATAATTCACCCCTCCACTTT; cdr3_aa: CASQHGTGQLEYNSPLHF
clone_size: many; cdr3_length: 12; d_call: .; j_call: TRBJ2-4; v_call: TRBV2; cdr3_nt: TGTGCCAGCAGAGGGGACTGGGACATTCAGTACTTC; cdr3_aa: CASRGDWDIQYF
clone_size: many; cdr3_length: 14; d_call: TRBD2; j_call: TRBJ2-3; v_call: TRBV20-1; cdr3_nt: TGCAGTGCACCTAGCGGGACGAGTGCAGATACGCAGTATTTT; cdr3_aa: CSAPSGTSADTQYF
clone_size: many; cdr3_length: 9; d_call: .; j_call: TRBJ1-1; v_call: TRBV29-1; cdr3_nt: TGCAGCGCCCATCCGGAAGCTTTCTTT; cdr3_aa: CSAHPEAFF
clone_size: .; cdr3_length: 15; d_call: .; j_call: TRBJ2-7; v_call: TRBV18; cdr3_nt: TGTGCCAGCTCACCCTCCGTGGTTGTCTCCTACGAGCAGTACTTC; cdr3_aa: CASSPSVVVSYEQYF
clone_size: many; cdr3_length: 16; d_call: TRBD2; j_call: TRBJ2-7; v_call: TRBV20-1; cdr3_nt: TGCAGTGCTGGCAGGGGACTAGCGGGAGGTCCCTACGAGCAGTACTTC; cdr3_aa: CSAGRGLAGGPYEQYF
clone_size: few; cdr3_length: 13; d_call: TRBD2; j_call: TRBJ2-1; v_call: TRBV20-1; cdr3_nt: TGCAGTGCTATAGCGGGTTTATACAATGAGCAGTTCTTC; cdr3_aa: CSAIAGLYNEQFF
clone_size: many; cdr3_length: 15; d_call: .; j_call: TRBJ2-2; v_call: TRBV7-9; cdr3_nt: TGTGCCAGCAGCTTAGTTTCCCAGGGTAACGGGGAGCTGTTTTTT; cdr3_aa: CASSLVSQGNGELFF
clone_size: many; cdr3_length: 16; d_call: TRBD2; j_call: TRBJ2-7; v_call: TRBV29-1; cdr3_nt: TGCAGCGTTTCTGGGACTAGCGGGACAGCCTCCTACGAGCAGTACTTC; cdr3_aa: CSVSGTSGTASYEQYF
clone_size: many; cdr3_length: 14; d_call: TRBD1; j_call: TRBJ1-2; v_call: TRBV28; cdr3_nt: TGTGCCAGCACTGACAGGGGGAAGGCCTATGGCTACACCTTC; cdr3_aa: CASTDRGKAYGYTF
clone_size: many; cdr3_length: 15; d_call: .; j_call: TRBJ1-4; v_call: TRBV4-2; cdr3_nt: TGTGCCAGCAGCCAAGTAGTGCAGCTTAATGAAAAACTGTTTTTT; cdr3_aa: CASSQVVQLNEKLFF